The subject of this entry is one TCR beta chain. This clone occurred once. Its antigen is not yet known. Base-call qualities are not available, and no considerably larger clone is one nucleotide away. The cohort consisted of more than 650 healthy bone marrow donors. All cohort members were sampled while nominally healthy, although unrecorded immune exposures were likely present. The donor tested CMV seropositive and was one of the 289 seropositive cohort members. A peripheral blood sample was collected from each donor, and TCR beta sequencing was performed on peripheral blood mononuclear cells. Genomic DNA extraction from the blood cell samples was performed with the Qiagen DNeasy Blood Extraction Kit. This sample is part of a study of cytomegalovirus exposure and HLA in healthy donors (TCRdb year 2017). A note on the overall study: An earlier analysis of approximately 640 of the donors reported more than 250 Gb of sequence data and 100 million to 140 million unique TCR beta sequences from some 180 million T cells. A later genetic analysis used genome-wide SNP genotypes for about 55% of the 666 donors, treating that subset as a discovery cohort. Among roughly 370 genotyped donors of the cohort, an average of around 240,000 unique TCR beta nucleotide sequences were sequenced per donor, approximately 20% of them non-productive. A later analysis re-examined previously published TCR beta repertoires from more than 600 donors and added high-resolution HLA genotyping to investigate patterns of TCR occurrence. Approximately 310 gigabases of sequencing data and tens of millions of unique TCR sequences were included in an early release covering over 600 HLA-typed donors. The study aimed to test whether cataloging public T cell receptors could reveal signatures of past pathogen exposure. Because of strong linkage in the cohort, roughly 5 DR-DQ haplotypes were treated as single units for association and clustering. Of the roughly 430 genotyped donors, 65% to 90% fell in the genetic ancestry cluster associated with self-reported Caucasian donors. Donor age, sex, ethnicity and CMV serostatus were compiled alongside the repertoire data. Besides the first cohort of more than 650 subjects, a separate validation cohort made up of 120 different subjects was used. In an earlier analysis of a few hundred of the donors, high-throughput TCR beta sequencing was used to judge whether each TCR beta V gene segment behaved as functional or pseudogenic. Every repertoire in the discovery cohort had been generated on one and the same sequencing platform. The number of donors typed differed by locus, with roughly 629-640 for A, B, C, DRB1 and DQB1, roughly 520 for DQA1, 606 for DPA1, and 450 to 480 for DPB1. The study profiled the T cell repertoires of hundreds of subjects by immunosequencing and related them to cytomegalovirus serostatus. To predict cytomegalovirus infection status, the study brought together high-throughput TCR immunosequencing, statistical association of individual TCRs with disease status, and machine learning. In the later analysis, no new phenotypic data were used to find candidate immune exposures; instead, reliance was placed on TCR beta sequences and their occurrence across donors. HLA typing covered class I and class II loci at four-digit resolution.

The CDR3 covers 18 residues, taking in both the cysteine and the phenylalanine. The CDR3 DNA has 54 bases and is translated from base 1. Trimming takes 7 bases off V and 1 base off J; junction bases not matched to a gene: 15. Taken from the germline V gene (reference sequence), the CDR1 and CDR2 loops are SEHNR and FQNEAQ. Libraries were made using the immunoSEQ multiplex PCR assay. A mixture of 60 forward primers for TCR Vbeta segments and 13 reverse primers for TCR Jbeta segments was used in the multiplex PCR. Amplification of the CDR3 region of rearranged TCR beta genes was performed with a multiplex PCR assay on genomic DNA. Amplified TCR beta libraries were sequenced as 87-base-pair reads on the Illumina HiSeq System. Per the source publication's procedure: A later analysis tallied tens of millions of unique TCR beta chains across the 666 repertoires, and approximately 11 million of those chains were shared by two or more donors. Raw reads were error-corrected and collapsed into unique sequences with a nearest-neighbor algorithm that merged closely related sequences to remove PCR and sequencing errors. V, D and J gene segments were assigned by aligning CDR3 sequences to IMGT reference sequences. For a sequence to be retained, a match of at least six nucleotides to both a V gene segment and a J gene segment was required. A rearrangement was called productive if the CDR3 had no stop codons and remained in frame with V and J, and every other rearrangement was called non-productive. CDR3 was defined by IMGT convention, running from the second conserved V-encoded cysteine to the conserved J-encoded phenylalanine. The earlier analysis of a few hundred of the donors excluded any sequence lacking an unambiguous match to a single V gene segment. In an earlier analysis of 450 to 750 of the donors, a V segment was called functional when productive rearrangements were above 56.7%, and segregating when the standard deviation between donors exceeded 5%. A statistical classification framework was built for diagnosing cytomegalovirus status from the catalog of TCR beta chain sequences. V and J gene assignment, in a later analysis, came from comparing TCR nucleotide sequences with IMGT/GENE-DB human TR gene sequences. A later analysis assigned CDR3 sequences and most-parsimonious VDJ recombination scenarios with the TCRdist pipeline. A later analysis defined each TCR beta chain by its CDR3 amino acid sequence plus V-gene family, and excluded reads lacking a unique V-gene family. As a way to deal with suspected cross-contamination and a sequencing artifact, a later analysis dropped more than 500 nucleotide sequences that were highly shared and had low generation probability. In a later analysis, a clonal expansion index was calculated for each public chain from normalized within-repertoire ranks of inferred template counts. In a later analysis, generation probabilities were computed using a VDJ recombination model fitted to out-of-frame rearrangements, and the results were checked against IGoR. In a later analysis, TCR-TCR, TCR-HLA and TCR-CMV co-occurrence was scored with hypergeometric tests, and a repertoire-size bias correction was applied to TCR pairs. To estimate false discovery rates, a later analysis permuted the HLA or CMV assignments 20 times. In a later analysis, co-occurring TCRs were grouped using DBSCAN, with TCRdist sequence similarity added in when clustering inside HLA-allele-positive subsets. Repertoires with fewer than 30,000 or more than 120,000 public chains were left out of co-occurrence clustering, as were a few repertoires with anomalous nucleotide sharing. In its TCRdb copy, this immuneACCESS table keeps in-frame sequences only and misses some clones. Where compared with another copy, unresolved V genes explain less than half of these, and the others have no known cause. The D gene and trimming were derived from the DNA, and the V and J assignments and clone size from that table. This sample has some 100,000 clones in its table, and just under 70% of those were observed once. The ten largest make up about 5.7% of the sample.

Broad study findings and their caveats: Because counts were too low, seventeen rarely observed V segments, including chromosome 9 orphons, were excluded from the earlier analysis of about 500 of the donors. In a later analysis, about 17,000 TCR beta sequences were associated with specific HLA alleles at a false discovery rate of 0.05. In an earlier analysis of around 500 of the donors, most TCR beta V segments appeared in productive rearrangements about 87% or about 30% of the time, broadly matching IMGT annotations. In a later analysis, HLA-associated TCR beta chains were found to be more clonally expanded and to have lower generation probabilities than equally common non-associated chains. A further reported finding was that TCR beta sequences accurately predicted the HLA-A and HLA-B alleles for most subjects in the first cohort. Correlated functional status among segregating V segments might reflect linkage disequilibrium, but an unknown experimental factor could not be ruled out. It was suggested by the authors that the approach could potentially be generalized to other disease states and immunological phenotypes. In a later analysis, the rate of TCR association differed among HLA loci, with DRB1 alleles having the most associated TCRs and HLA-C alleles having the fewest. The 87-base-pair reads could not distinguish some IMGT-functional V segments, including TRBV6-2 and TRBV6-3, so those segments were excluded. Presence/absence analyses assumed roughly uniform sequencing depth across donors, an assumption that may not hold. A cluster of highly shared sequence variants was judged likely to be a technical artifact of the sequencing pipeline. According to a later genetic analysis, donors in an Asian-associated ancestry cluster had fewer N-insertions in productive TCRs than the roughly 660-donor mean. Cytomegalovirus status was reported to be diagnosed by the classifier with high specificity and sensitivity in both the original and validation cohorts. The study listed 164 TCR beta chains as associated with cytomegalovirus. This cohort had only TCR beta chains sequenced, and the lack of alpha or paired-chain data limited which features could be detected. Most TCR sequences were seen in very few donors, while some public TCRs were found in many individuals. V-gene and J-gene trimming of TCR beta chains was associated with a missense DCLRE1C variant in a later genetic analysis, and the association was replicated in an independent cohort. Immune exposure information for the cohort was limited to CMV serostatus. In a later analysis, several top co-occurrence clusters were reported to appear linked to parvovirus B19, influenza, CMV and Epstein-Barr virus. Assigning TCR associations to individual alleles was difficult when HLA alleles, especially DR and DQ, strongly co-occurred. In vitro tests confirmed that three of the cytomegalovirus-associated TCR beta chains recognize cytomegalovirus antigens. Because HLA typing was missing for some donors at each locus, association tests included only the typed subset. A later analysis found that most CMV-associated TCR beta chains appeared HLA-restricted, with HLA associations seemingly driven largely by CMV exposure.

Sequencing was carried out using PBMCs. The V and J segments used are TRBV7-9 and TRBJ2-3; the central 9 bases match TRBD1. The source is a woman aged 70-85 years in good health and CMV-seropositive. The nucleotide sequence is given as TGTGCCAGCACCTCCCGGGGTTTCTGGGACAGGGGCACAGATACGCAGTATTTT. Translated, it reads CASTSRGFWDRGTDTQYF.